The 26 T cell receptor beta chains listed next were all sequenced from one sample in a study of long-term antiretroviral therapy in people with HIV. This was the immunoSEQ v3.0 assay at survey level. Data came from immunoSEQ multiplex PCR; TCRdb stores just in-frame clones and leaves some out. The table shows some 20,000 clones, with 76% occurring only once. Sample: unsorted PBMCs, taken 0.5 years before starting antiretroviral therapy. The receptors were sampled from a man between 18 and 29 years old with HIV.

The V and J genes are TRBV29-1 and TRBJ1-2; no clear D. Germline values: CDR1 SQVTM, CDR2 ANQGSEA. Trimming stripped 2 bases from V and 4 bases from J, with 11 bases between. The CDR3 is made up of 13 amino acids. CDR3 sequence reads: CSVEWPVVYGYTF. Here the CDR3 DNA reads TGCAGCGTTGAATGGCCAGTTGTCTATGGCTACACCTTC.

This rearrangement joins TRBV2 to TRBJ2-5; 8 nucleotides line up with TRBD1. Looked up from germline, CDR1 is SNHLY and CDR2 is FYNNEI. The CDR3 totals 12 residues. V dropped 8 bases and J dropped 3; count of bases not matched to a gene: 2. CDR3 nucleotides: TGTGCCAGCCAGGACAGGGAAGAGACCCAGTACTTC. This sequence encodes CASQDREETQYF.

CDR3 in amino acids: CASSHSGREGDTQYF. The CDR3 nucleotides are TGCGCCAGCAGCCACAGTGGGCGGGAGGGAGATACGCAGTATTTT. J is TRBJ2-3 and V is TRBV4-1; 9 positions agree with TRBD2. The CDR3 extends over 15 amino acids. Germline V gene data show CDR1 as MGHRA and CDR2 as YSYEKL. Trimming took 3 bases from V and 5 from J; bases not matched to a gene: 6.

Concerning this clone itself: In the same sample, other DNA sequences code for this CDR3. The V call is TRBV5-6, the J call TRBJ1-1; D gene uncertain. The CDR3 contains 13 residues. Trimming removed 4 bases from V and 4 bases from J, with 11 bases in between. Germline values: CDR1 SGHDT, CDR2 YYEEEE. For the CDR3, the DNA is TGTGCCAGCAGCCCCTCGAGTGGCACTGAAGCTTTCTTT. Protein product: CASSPSSGTEAFF.

The V gene is TRBV28, the J gene TRBJ2-7; D is perhaps TRBD1 (7 bases). The CDR3 runs 17 residues. Trimming took 5 bases from V and 4 from J, leaving 24 bases between them. The germline V gene encodes CDR1 MDHEN and CDR2 SYDVKM. Here the CDR3 DNA reads TGTGCCAGCAGTGGGACAGAAGGTGGCGGGATCCTTTACGAGCAGTACTTC. Residues: CASSGTEGGGILYEQYF.

The chain employs TRBV6-4 and TRBJ2-7; perhaps TRBD2 as D (6 bases). V was clipped by 3 bases and J by 3 bases, with 9 bases between them. This CDR3 is 13 amino acids long. CDR1 and CDR2 from the germline V gene are MRHNA and SNTAGT. The CDR3 is CASSEVSGYEQYF. The CDR3 DNA follows: TGTGCCAGCAGTGAGGTTAGCGGCTACGAGCAGTACTTC.

This clone has more than one count but fewer than ten. At the DNA level, this CDR3 is encoded by other sequences in the same sample as well. The chain couples TRBV27 to TRBJ1-2; a possible D gene is TRBD1 (6 bases). The CDR3 runs to 13 residues. Trimming removed 2 bases from V and 6 bases from J, with 10 bases in between. Germline V gene data show CDR1 as MNHEY and CDR2 as SMNVEV (reference sequence). The CDR3 sequence is CASSLAQGDGYTF. The CDR3 DNA sequence: TGTGCCAGCAGTTTAGCACAGGGTGATGGCTACACCTTC.

The V and J genes are TRBV5-4 and TRBJ2-7; TRBD2 aligns across 10 bases. Germline V gene sequence: CDR1 SGHNT, CDR2 YYREEE (reference sequence). With 4 bases clipped from V and 4 bases from J, the junction kept 14 bases outside the gene matches. The CDR3 has 17 residues. The CDR3 reads CASSAGLAEGGDYEQYF. The CDR3 bases are TGTGCCAGCAGCGCCGGACTAGCGGAAGGGGGAGATTACGAGCAGTACTTC.

This chain links TRBV7-9 with TRBJ1-5; TRBD1 matches 10 bases. This CDR3 contains 14 residues. Trimming took 5 bases from V and 7 from J; bases not matched to a gene: 5. Per germline, CDR1 SEHNR and CDR2 FQNEAQ (reference sequence). Here the CDR3 reads CASSLTGGRQPQHF. Here the CDR3 DNA reads TGTGCCAGCAGCCTGACAGGGGGCAGGCAGCCCCAGCATTTT.

The rearrangement uses TRBV27 and TRBJ1-1; 7 nucleotides match TRBD1. Trimming took 3 bases from V and 3 from J; bases not matched to a gene: 10. This CDR3 is 16 amino acids long. The germline V gene encodes CDR1 MNHEY and CDR2 SMNVEV (reference sequence). CDR3 DNA: TGTGCCAGCAGTTTGGCAGGGGGAGAGGGGTACACTGAAGCTTTCTTT. It codes for CASSLAGGEGYTEAFF.

The V and J genes are TRBV6-6 and TRBJ1-1; D is ambiguous. The CDR3 spans 13 residues. Germline loops: CDR1 MNHNY, CDR2 SVGAGI (reference sequence). The ends were cut back, 4 bases at V and 1 base at J, with 7 bases in the middle. DNA of the CDR3: TGTGCCAGCAGTTTCATCGGGAACACTGAAGCTTTCTTT. Protein sequence: CASSFIGNTEAFF.

The chain's CDR3 is CASRWTADYNEQFF. Here the CDR3 DNA reads TGTGCCAGCAGGTGGACAGCCGACTACAATGAGCAGTTCTTC. The chain employs TRBV6-1 and TRBJ2-1; D is perhaps TRBD1 (6 bases). V shed 6 bases and J shed 3 bases, with 12 bases lying between them. Germline V gives CDR1 MNHNS, CDR2 SASEGT. CDR3 size: 14 residues.

The V call is TRBV6-5, the J call TRBJ1-5; D call uncertain. This CDR3 is built from 14 residues. From germline, CDR1 is MNHEY and CDR2 SVGAGI. V was trimmed by 2 bases and J by 6 bases, leaving 11 bases between them. CDR3 sequence (DNA): TGTGCCAGCAGTTACAGGGAAGGTGGTCAGCCCCAGCATTTT. Translating it yields CASSYREGGQPQHF.

This clone was detected once. The genes are TRBV5-5 and TRBJ2-7; 10 nucleotides align to TRBD2. This CDR3 is 16 amino acids long. V shed 4 bases, J shed 4 bases, and the junction held 11 bases outside the gene matches. From germline, CDR1 is SGHKS and CDR2 YYEKEE (reference sequence). The CDR3 is CASSNGLAEAPYEQYF. For the CDR3, the DNA is TGTGCCAGCAGCAATGGACTAGCGGAGGCTCCGTACGAGCAGTACTTC. Complete variable domain (other parts from reference TRBV5-5 and TRBJ2-7): DAGVTQSPTHLIKTRGQQVTLRCSPISGHKSVSWYQQVLGQGPQFIFQYYEKEERGRGNFPDRFSARQFPNYSSELNVNALLLGDSALYLCASSNGLAEAPYEQYFGPGTRLTVT.

V is TRBV19 and J is TRBJ2-1; 7 positions agree with TRBD2. Germline-derived CDR1 and CDR2 are LNHDA and SQIVND (reference sequence). The CDR3 has 15 amino acids. Trimming removed 8 bases from V and 6 bases from J; junction bases left unmatched: 13. CDR3 in DNA: TGTGCCAGTGGGTTCCTAGGACTAGGTCGCAATGAGCAGTTCTTC. Amino acid sequence: CASGFLGLGRNEQFF. Using reference TRBV19 and TRBJ2-1 for the parts outside the CDR3, the full variable domain is DGGITQSPKYLFRKEGQNVTLSCEQNLNHDAMYWYRQDPGQGLRLIYYSQIVNDFQKGDIAEGYSVSREKKESFPLTVTSAQKNPTAFYLCASGFLGLGRNEQFFGPGTRLTVL.

The rearrangement joins TRBV19 to TRBJ2-7, with a possible D match to TRBD1 (6 bases). The CDR3 loop spans 13 amino acids. Between the trimmed V and J ends, which lost 1 base and 4 bases, there was a span of 8 bases. In germline, CDR1 is LNHDA, CDR2 SQIVND (reference sequence). The CDR3 sequence: CASSIAGVYEQYF. CDR3 coding DNA: TGTGCCAGTAGTATAGCAGGGGTTTACGAGCAGTACTTC.

The chain employs TRBV19 and TRBJ1-5, with TRBD1 matching 9 bases. This CDR3 has 16 residues. In germline, CDR1 is LNHDA, CDR2 SQIVND (reference sequence). Trimming at V came to 5 bases and at J to 3 bases, leaving 8 bases not matched to a gene. The CDR3 nucleotides are TGTGCCAGTAGTTCTGGGACAGGGAGGGACAATCAGCCCCAGCATTTT. This gives the protein CASSSGTGRDNQPQHF.

This rearrangement joins TRBV6-1 to TRBJ1-6, with TRBD1 matching 10 bases. Looked up from germline, CDR1 is MNHNS and CDR2 is SASEGT. V shed 3 bases, J shed 10 bases, and the junction held 12 bases outside the gene matches. The CDR3 has 17 residues. The CDR3 nucleotides are TGTGCCAGCAGTGAGGTGGGACAGGGGTTCTTAGGATCACCCCTCCACTTT. This encodes CASSEVGQGFLGSPLHF.

This chain joins TRBV27 and TRBJ2-3; 8 nucleotides match TRBD2. Germline CDR1 and CDR2: MNHEY and SMNVEV (reference sequence). This CDR3 spans 15 amino acids. After removal of 5 bases from V and 4 bases from J, the junction contained 8 bases not matched to a gene. The CDR3 region is CASSKGGGRADTQYF. The CDR3, as DNA: TGTGCCAGCAGTAAGGGCGGGGGGAGAGCAGATACGCAGTATTTT.

The chain has TRBV7-9 and TRBJ2-2; D might be TRBD1 (5 bases). This CDR3 is built from 13 residues. V lost 11 bases to trimming and J lost 7 bases, with 17 bases between them. The germline V gene has CDR1 SEHNR and CDR2 FQNEAQ (reference sequence). CDR3 in DNA: TGTGCCCGCCCCAGGGCCGTCGGCGGGGAGCTGTTTTTT. Encoded protein: CARPRAVGGELFF.

This chain uses TRBV6-4 with TRBJ2-1; D might be TRBD1 or TRBD2, each matching 5 bases. CDR3 length equals 14 residues. Germline CDR1 reads MRHNA; CDR2 reads SNTAGT. V lost 2 bases and J lost 5, with 10 bases in between. Written as DNA, the CDR3 is TGTGCCAGCAGTGACGGGACGGAACACAATGAGCAGTTCTTC. Translation: CASSDGTEHNEQFF.

The chain is built from TRBV18 and TRBJ2-7; D gene unclear. The CDR3 has 13 amino acids. V lost 2 bases and J 0 bases, leaving 5 bases between the germline ends. Germline CDR1 reads KGHSH; CDR2 reads LQKENI. CDR3: CASSPGPSYEQYF. The CDR3 nucleotides read TGTGCCAGCTCACCAGGTCCCTCCTACGAGCAGTACTTC.

V usage is TRBV5-4 and J usage is TRBJ1-1; perhaps TRBD1 as D (5 bases). Trimming removed 2 bases from V and 4 bases from J, with 12 bases in between. This CDR3 spans 14 amino acids. Per germline, CDR1 SGHNT and CDR2 YYREEE (reference sequence). Written as DNA, the CDR3 is TGTGCCAGCAGCTTCGAGAACCAGGGCACTGAAGCTTTCTTT. Its protein is CASSFENQGTEAFF.

The genes are TRBV19 and TRBJ2-7; D possibly corresponds to TRBD2 (6 bases). The CDR3 has 15 residues. V lost 5 bases to trimming and J lost 7 bases, with 21 bases between them. CDR1 is LNHDA and CDR2 is SQIVND in the germline V gene (reference sequence). This chain's CDR3 is CASSPRGDGVREQYF. The CDR3 DNA follows: TGTGCCAGTAGTCCCCGCGGGGACGGGGTTCGGGAGCAGTACTTC. Supplemented by reference TRBV19 and TRBJ2-7, the full variable domain reads DGGITQSPKYLFRKEGQNVTLSCEQNLNHDAMYWYRQDPGQGLRLIYYSQIVNDFQKGDIAEGYSVSREKKESFPLTVTSAQKNPTAFYLCASSPRGDGVREQYFGPGTRLTVT.

Only a few counts were recorded for this clone. This chain uses TRBV19 with TRBJ2-5, with 9 bases identical to TRBD2. The ends lost 4 bases at V and 1 base at J; junction bases unmatched: 7. Germline V gene lookup returns CDR1 LNHDA and CDR2 SQIVND (reference sequence). CDR3 length: 16 residues. The CDR3 DNA reads TGTGCCAGTAGTAGTCCTCGGCGGGAGGGCCAAGAGACCCAGTACTTC. This translates into CASSSPRREGQETQYF.

Only a few counts were recorded for this clone. This sequence joins TRBV28 and TRBJ2-3, with D possibly TRBD2 on 5 matching bases. There are 17 residues in the CDR3. CDR1 and CDR2 (germline): MDHEN, SYDVKM. V gave up 6 bases and J gave up 0 bases, with 19 bases separating them. CDR3 loop: CASSLIALAASTDTQYF. In nucleotides, the CDR3 is TGTGCCAGCAGCCTAATCGCGCTAGCTGCTAGCACAGATACGCAGTATTTT.